This T cell receptor (beta chain) came from a study of patients and donors after allogeneic stem cell transplantation. Each CDR3 protein gets one entry after TCRdb re-called the RT-PCR reads with MiXCR. The profile covers around 200,000 distinct CDR3 sequences, with 38% appearing a single time and 11% taken by the ten largest. There are a few counts of this clonotype. The sample taken for sequencing was blood, either unsorted or a sorted T cell fraction (not recorded which). This clonotype originated in a human donor who was either an allogeneic HSCT recipient or a stem cell or donor lymphocyte infusion donor (not recorded which). It is not recorded whose cells these are; they may come from a transplant donor.

CDR3 sequence reads: CASEPRRGGNTEAFF. The CDR3 bases are TGTGCCAGCGAACCTAGGAGGGGCGGAAACACTGAAGCTTTCTTT. The rearrangement uses TRBV7-9 and TRBJ1-1, with D possibly being TRBD1 (5 bases). Germline CDR1 SEHNR, CDR2 FQNEAQ (reference sequence). The CDR3 has 15 amino acids. The V end lost 8 bases, the J end lost 2 bases, and 18 bases lay between the germline ends.